The present T cell receptor beta chain was sequenced within a study of breast tumors, draining lymph nodes, adjacent tissues. Losses at the gene ends were 0 bases for V and 6 bases for J; bases not matched to a gene: 7. Germline CDR1 reads DFQATT; CDR2 reads SNEGSKA (reference sequence). This CDR3 has 16 residues. TCRdb reanalysed the multiplex PCR reads using MiXCR and keeps one entry per CDR3 protein. The data hold approximately 20,000 distinct CDR3 sequences, with 50% observed a single time. V gene TRBV20-1 combines with J gene TRBJ2-1; TRBD2 agrees at 11 bases. Material for sequencing was breast tumor tissue. The sequence derives from a female donor with breast cancer. Some clones in this sample may be carry-over from other donors' samples. CDR3 DNA sequence: TGCAGTGCTAGAGATGTCTCTAGCGGGAGGTCCAATGAGCAGTTCTTC. Translated, it gives CSARDVSSGRSNEQFF.